This TCR beta chain was identified during a study of blood T cells in healthy people across ages. Those donating, healthy Caucasian individuals from Russia, were aged roughly 6 to 90. This clonotype was observed at least ten times. Using a J-beta primer mix together with a sample-barcoded 5' primer, a second PCR was run for 7 to 11 cycles. TCRdb analysed the 5' RACE reads with MiXCR anew, one entry per CDR3 protein. Here the sample spans about 730,000 distinct CDR3 sequences, approximately 39% being singletons. Sequencing used blood. The clonotype originates from a woman aged 55-69 years in good health.

This CDR3 reads CSVEEGVGGETQYF. In DNA, the CDR3 is TGCAGCGTTGAAGAAGGGGTAGGGGGCGAGACCCAGTACTTC. The chain uses TRBV29-1 and TRBJ2-5; 7 bases line up with TRBD1. The CDR3 loop spans 14 amino acids. CDR1 and CDR2 (germline): SQVTM, ANQGSEA. Unmatched junction bases numbered 6, after V lost 0 bases and J lost 5 bases.